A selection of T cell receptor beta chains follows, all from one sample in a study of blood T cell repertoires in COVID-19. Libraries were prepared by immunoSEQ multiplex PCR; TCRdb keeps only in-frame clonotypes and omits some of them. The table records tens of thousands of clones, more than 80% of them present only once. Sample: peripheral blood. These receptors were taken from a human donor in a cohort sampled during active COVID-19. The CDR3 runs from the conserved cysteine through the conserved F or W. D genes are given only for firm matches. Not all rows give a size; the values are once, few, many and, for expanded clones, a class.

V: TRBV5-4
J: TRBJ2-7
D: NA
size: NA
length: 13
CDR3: CASSLAFSYEQYF
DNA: TGTGCCAGCAGCTTGGCCTTCTCCTACGAGCAGTACTTC

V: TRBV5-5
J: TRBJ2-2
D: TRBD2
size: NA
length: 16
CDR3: CASSPKSGGAIGELFF
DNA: TGTGCCAGCAGCCCTAAGAGCGGGGGAGCGATCGGGGAGCTGTTTTTT

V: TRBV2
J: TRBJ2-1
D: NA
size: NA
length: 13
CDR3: CASSVLGKNEQFF
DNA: TGTGCCAGCAGTGTCCTAGGAAAGAATGAGCAGTTCTTC

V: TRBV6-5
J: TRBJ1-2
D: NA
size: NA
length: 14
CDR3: CASSPLLRGYGYTF
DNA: TGTGCCAGCAGCCCCCTTTTACGGGGGTATGGCTACACCTTC

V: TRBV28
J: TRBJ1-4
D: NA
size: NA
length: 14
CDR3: CAIGKVPAGEKLFF
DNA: TGTGCCATCGGGAAAGTTCCCGCCGGTGAAAAACTGTTTTTT

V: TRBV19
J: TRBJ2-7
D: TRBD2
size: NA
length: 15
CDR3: CASSIESSGEYEQYF
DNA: TGTGCCAGTAGTATAGAGTCTAGCGGGGAATACGAGCAGTACTTC

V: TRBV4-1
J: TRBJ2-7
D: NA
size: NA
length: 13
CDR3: CASSQVEGVEQYF
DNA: TGCGCCAGCAGCCAAGTTGAAGGGGTCGAGCAGTACTTC

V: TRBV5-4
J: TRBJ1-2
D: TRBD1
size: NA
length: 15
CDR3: CASSWTGIEGYGYTF
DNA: TGTGCCAGCAGCTGGACAGGGATAGAAGGCTATGGCTACACCTTC

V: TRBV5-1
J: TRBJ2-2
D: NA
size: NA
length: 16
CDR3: CASSLGQNPDTGELFF
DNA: TGCGCCAGCAGCTTGGGACAGAACCCTGACACCGGGGAGCTGTTTTTT

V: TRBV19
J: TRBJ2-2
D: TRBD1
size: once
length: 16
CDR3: CASDPQGVTNTGELFF
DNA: TGTGCCAGCGACCCTCAGGGGGTTACGAACACCGGGGAGCTGTTTTTT

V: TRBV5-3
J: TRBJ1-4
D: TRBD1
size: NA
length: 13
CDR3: CARQDREREKLFF
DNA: TGTGCCAGACAGGACAGGGAGCGAGAAAAACTGTTTTTT

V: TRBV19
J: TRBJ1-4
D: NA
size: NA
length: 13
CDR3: CASSIREVGKLFF
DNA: TGTGCCAGTAGTATCCGGGAAGTAGGAAAACTGTTTTTT

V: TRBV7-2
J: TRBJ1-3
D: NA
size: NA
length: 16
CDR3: CASSLAPGEDGNTIYF
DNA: TGTGCCAGCAGCTTAGCGCCAGGGGAAGACGGAAACACCATATATTTT

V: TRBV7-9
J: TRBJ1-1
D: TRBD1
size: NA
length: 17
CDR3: CASTSETDRGRNTEAFF
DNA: TGTGCCAGCACCTCCGAAACCGACAGGGGGCGGAACACTGAAGCTTTCTTT

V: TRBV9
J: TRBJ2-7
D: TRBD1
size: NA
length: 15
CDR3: CASSLGQATGYEQYF
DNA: TGTGCCAGCAGCTTAGGACAGGCGACGGGCTACGAGCAGTACTTC

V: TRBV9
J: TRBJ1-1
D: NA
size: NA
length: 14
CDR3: CASSVAIGNTEAFF
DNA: TGTGCCAGCAGCGTAGCTATTGGGAACACTGAAGCTTTCTTT

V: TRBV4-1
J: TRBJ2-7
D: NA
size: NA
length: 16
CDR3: CASSQDLNEERYEQYF
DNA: TGCGCCAGCAGCCAAGATCTCAACGAGGAGAGGTACGAGCAGTACTTC

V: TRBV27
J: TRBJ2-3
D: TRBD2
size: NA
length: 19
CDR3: CASSLRRGRAGKGTDTQYF
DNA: TGTGCCAGCAGTTTAAGGCGGGGGAGGGCAGGGAAAGGTACAGATACGCAGTATTTT

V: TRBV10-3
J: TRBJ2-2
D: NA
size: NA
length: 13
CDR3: CAIRKGETGELFF
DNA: TGTGCCATCAGGAAGGGAGAAACCGGGGAGCTGTTTTTT

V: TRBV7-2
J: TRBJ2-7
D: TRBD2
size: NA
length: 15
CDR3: CASSLEAGGPYEQYF
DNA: TGTGCCAGCAGCTTAGAGGCGGGAGGGCCGTACGAGCAGTACTTC

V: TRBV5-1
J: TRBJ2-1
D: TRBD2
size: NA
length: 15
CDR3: CASSLVSTSVNEQFF
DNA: TGCGCCAGCAGCTTGGTTTCGACTAGCGTCAATGAGCAGTTCTTC

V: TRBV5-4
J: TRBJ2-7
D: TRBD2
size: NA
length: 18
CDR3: CASSRPGGPAGGSYEQYF
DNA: TGTGCCAGCAGCCGCCCCGGGGGCCCAGCGGGAGGGTCCTACGAGCAGTACTTC

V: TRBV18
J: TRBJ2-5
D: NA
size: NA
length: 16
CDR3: CASSPGVRSSQETQYF
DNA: TGTGCCAGCTCACCAGGAGTAAGGTCCTCACAAGAGACCCAGTACTTC

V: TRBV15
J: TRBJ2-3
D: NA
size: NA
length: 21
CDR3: CATSRKGLTGGSTTSTDTQYF
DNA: TGTGCCACCAGCAGGAAGGGGTTAACGGGGGGCTCTACCACTAGCACAGATACGCAGTATTTT

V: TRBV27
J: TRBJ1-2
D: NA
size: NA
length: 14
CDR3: CASSPSGVSYGYTF
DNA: TGTGCCAGCAGTCCCAGCGGGGTGAGCTATGGCTACACCTTC

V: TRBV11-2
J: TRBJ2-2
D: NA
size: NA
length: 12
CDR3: CASSSRTGELFF
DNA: TGTGCCAGCAGCTCCCGTACCGGGGAGCTGTTTTTT

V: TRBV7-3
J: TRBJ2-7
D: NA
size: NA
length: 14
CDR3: CASSLSLAAGEQYF
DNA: TGTGCCAGCAGCTTAAGCCTAGCCGCAGGTGAGCAGTACTTC

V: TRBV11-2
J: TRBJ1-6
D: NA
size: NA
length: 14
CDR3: CASSLEGLNSPLHF
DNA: TGTGCCAGCAGCTTAGAGGGACTTAATTCACCCCTCCACTTT

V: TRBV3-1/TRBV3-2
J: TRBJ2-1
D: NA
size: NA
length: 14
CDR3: CASSPWEKIDEQFF
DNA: TGTGCCAGCAGCCCGTGGGAGAAGATCGATGAGCAGTTCTTC

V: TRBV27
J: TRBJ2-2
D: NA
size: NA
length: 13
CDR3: CASSLPGTGELFF
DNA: TGTGCCAGCAGTTTACCCGGGACCGGGGAGCTGTTTTTT

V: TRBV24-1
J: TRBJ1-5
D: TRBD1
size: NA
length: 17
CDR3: CATSDSRDSGGNQPQHF
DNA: TGTGCCACCAGTGATTCCCGGGACAGTGGGGGCAATCAGCCCCAGCATTTT

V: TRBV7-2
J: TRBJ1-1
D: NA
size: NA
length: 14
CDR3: CASSLEGVNTEAFF
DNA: TGTGCCAGCAGCTTAGAAGGGGTAAACACTGAAGCTTTCTTT

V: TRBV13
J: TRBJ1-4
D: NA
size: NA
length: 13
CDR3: CASRRRDGEKLFF
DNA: TGTGCCAGCAGGAGGAGGGACGGCGAAAAACTGTTTTTT

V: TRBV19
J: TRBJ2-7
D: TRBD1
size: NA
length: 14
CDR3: CASTRTGGSYEQYF
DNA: TGTGCCAGTACCAGGACAGGGGGCTCGTACGAGCAGTACTTC

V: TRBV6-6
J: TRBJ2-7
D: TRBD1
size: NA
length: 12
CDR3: CASSSRQGSQYF
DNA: TGTGCCAGCAGTTCAAGACAGGGGTCGCAGTACTTC

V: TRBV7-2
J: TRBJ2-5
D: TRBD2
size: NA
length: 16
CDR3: CASSFGLAGAGETQYF
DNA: TGTGCCAGCAGCTTCGGACTAGCGGGAGCCGGGGAGACCCAGTACTTC

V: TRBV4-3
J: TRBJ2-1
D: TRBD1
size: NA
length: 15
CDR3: CASSQDQGQNNEQFF
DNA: TGCGCCAGCAGCCAAGATCAGGGACAGAACAATGAGCAGTTCTTC

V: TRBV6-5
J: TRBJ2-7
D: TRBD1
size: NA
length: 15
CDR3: CASSSPGQGYYEQYF
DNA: TGTGCCAGCAGTTCGCCGGGACAGGGATACTACGAGCAGTACTTC

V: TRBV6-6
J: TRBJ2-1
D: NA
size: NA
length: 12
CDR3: CASGGSYNEQFF
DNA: TGTGCCAGCGGGGGGTCCTACAATGAGCAGTTCTTC

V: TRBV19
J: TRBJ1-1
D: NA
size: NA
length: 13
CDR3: CASSIESGTEAFF
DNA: TGTGCCAGTAGTATAGAATCGGGAACTGAAGCTTTCTTT

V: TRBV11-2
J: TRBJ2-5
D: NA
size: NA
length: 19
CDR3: CASSSQRLIGVRNQETQYF
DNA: TGTGCCAGCAGCTCGCAGCGGTTAATCGGGGTTAGAAATCAAGAGACCCAGTACTTC

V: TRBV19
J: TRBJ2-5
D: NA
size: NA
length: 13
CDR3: CASSNMDQETQYF
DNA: TGTGCCAGTAGTAACATGGACCAAGAGACCCAGTACTTC

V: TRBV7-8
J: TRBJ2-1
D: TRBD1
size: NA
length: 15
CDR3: CASSLLGQGYNEQFF
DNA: TGTGCCAGCAGCCTACTGGGACAGGGATACAATGAGCAGTTCTTC

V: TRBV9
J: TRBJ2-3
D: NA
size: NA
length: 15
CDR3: CASSAEGGNADTQYF
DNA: TGTGCCAGCAGCGCCGAAGGGGGAAACGCAGATACGCAGTATTTT

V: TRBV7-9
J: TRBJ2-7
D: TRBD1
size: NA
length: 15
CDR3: CASSTRKDRDYEQYF
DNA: TGTGCCAGCAGCACCCGAAAGGACAGGGACTACGAGCAGTACTTC

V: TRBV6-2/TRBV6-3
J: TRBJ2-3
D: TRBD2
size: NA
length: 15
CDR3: CASSVLAGFADTQYF
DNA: TGTGCCAGCAGTGTACTAGCGGGGTTCGCAGATACGCAGTATTTT

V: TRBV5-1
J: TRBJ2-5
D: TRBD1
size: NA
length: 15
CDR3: CASSPYDRVGETQYF
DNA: TGCGCCAGCAGCCCGTATGACAGGGTCGGAGAGACCCAGTACTTC

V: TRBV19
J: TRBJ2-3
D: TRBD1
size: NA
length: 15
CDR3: CASSHGQGNIDTQYF
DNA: TGTGCCAGTAGTCACGGACAGGGTAATATAGATACGCAGTATTTT

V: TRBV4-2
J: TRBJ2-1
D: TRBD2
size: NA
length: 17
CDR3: CASSQAATSGTYNEQFF
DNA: TGTGCCAGCAGCCAAGCCGCGACTAGCGGGACCTACAATGAGCAGTTCTTC

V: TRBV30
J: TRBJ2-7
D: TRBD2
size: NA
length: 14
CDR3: CAWRGSGSPYEQYF
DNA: TGTGCCTGGAGGGGAAGCGGGAGCCCCTACGAGCAGTACTTC

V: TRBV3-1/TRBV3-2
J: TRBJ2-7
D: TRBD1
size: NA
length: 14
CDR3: CASGGTGVAYEQYF
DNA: TGTGCCAGCGGCGGGACAGGGGTGGCCTACGAGCAGTACTTC

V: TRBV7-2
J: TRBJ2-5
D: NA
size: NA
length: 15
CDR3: CASSRGGNSGETQYF
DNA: TGTGCCAGCAGCCGCGGAGGGAATTCTGGAGAGACCCAGTACTTC

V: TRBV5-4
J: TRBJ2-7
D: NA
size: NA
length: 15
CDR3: CASSGGTTLAYEQYF
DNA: TGTGCCAGCAGCGGCGGGACCACCCTCGCCTACGAGCAGTACTTC

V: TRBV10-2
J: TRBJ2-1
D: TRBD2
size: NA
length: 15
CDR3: CASSGPSGGASEQFF
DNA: TGCGCCAGCAGTGGGCCTAGCGGGGGGGCTAGTGAGCAGTTCTTC

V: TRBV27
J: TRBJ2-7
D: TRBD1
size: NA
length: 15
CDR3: CASSSIGQGVYEQYF
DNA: TGTGCCAGCAGTTCAATAGGACAGGGTGTTTACGAGCAGTACTTC

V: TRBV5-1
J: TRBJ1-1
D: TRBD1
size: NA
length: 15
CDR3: CASSRPGTGRTEAFF
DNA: TGCGCCAGCAGCCGTCCCGGGACAGGGAGGACTGAAGCTTTCTTT

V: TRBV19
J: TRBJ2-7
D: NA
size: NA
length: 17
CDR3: CASSILAPGLSSYEQYF
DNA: TGTGCCAGTAGTATCTTGGCCCCGGGACTTAGCTCCTACGAGCAGTACTTC

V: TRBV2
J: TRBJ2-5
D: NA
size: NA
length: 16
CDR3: CASSEGSGGFQETQYF
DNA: TGTGCCAGCAGCGAGGGGTCAGGGGGGTTCCAAGAGACCCAGTACTTC

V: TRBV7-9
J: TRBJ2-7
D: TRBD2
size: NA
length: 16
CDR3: CASSTTPGLGQTEQYF
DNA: TGTGCCAGCAGCACTACTCCGGGACTAGGTCAGACCGAGCAGTACTTC